A single sample is the source of the 23 T cell receptor beta chains below, sequenced in a study of blood T cell repertoires in COVID-19. Using immunoSEQ multiplex PCR, the repertoire was profiled, and TCRdb retains in-frame clones only, with some absent. The sample shows about 53,000 clones, about 88% of them seen only once. The specimen was peripheral blood. The source is a man between 60 and 70 years old with active COVID-19.

V gene TRBV6-6 combines with J gene TRBJ1-1; 7 bases match TRBD1. Unmatched junction bases numbered 14, after V lost 5 bases and J lost 2 bases. The CDR3 is 17 residues long. In germline, CDR1 is MNHNY, CDR2 SVGAGI (reference sequence). The CDR3 is CASSRRSLDRSNTEAFF. The CDR3 nucleotides are TGTGCCAGCAGTCGACGAAGTCTGGACAGGAGTAACACTGAAGCTTTCTTT.

This chain uses TRBV28 with TRBJ2-7; D possibly corresponds to TRBD1 (5 bases). The CDR3 is 15 residues long. Deletions cut 0 bases from V and 6 bases from J, with 15 bases between. Germline values: CDR1 MDHEN, CDR2 SYDVKM. CDR3 protein: CASSLWAGPGGEQYF. DNA of the CDR3: TGTGCCAGCAGTTTATGGGCAGGGCCAGGCGGCGAGCAGTACTTC.

The chain links TRBV3-1 (or the pseudogene TRBV3-2) to TRBJ1-4; possible D gene TRBD1, 5 bases. The CDR3 has 15 amino acids. The germline CDR1 and CDR2 sequences are LGHDT and YNNKEL (reference sequence). Trimming cost V 1 base and J 6 bases, with 12 bases left between them. CDR3 loop: CASSQGGGVDEKLFF. The CDR3 DNA reads TGTGCCAGCAGCCAAGGGGGGGGAGTTGATGAAAAACTGTTTTTT.

The gene calls are TRBV7-9 and TRBJ1-4, with a weak D call TRBD1 (5 bases). The germline V and J ends were trimmed by 4 bases and 4 bases, with 10 bases remaining between them. In germline, CDR1 is SEHNR, CDR2 FQNEAQ (reference sequence). This CDR3 spans 14 amino acids. The CDR3 nucleotides are TGTGCCAGCAGCTCGAGACAGTATAATGAAAAACTGTTTTTT. Protein sequence: CASSSRQYNEKLFF.

The rearrangement links TRBV9 to TRBJ2-3; the D gene is possibly TRBD2 (6 bases). Germline CDR1 and CDR2: SGDLS and YYNGEE. CDR3 length: 16 residues. Trimming took 3 bases from V and 1 from J, leaving 15 bases between them. This chain's CDR3 is CASSGLGGFGTDTQYF. The DNA for the CDR3 is TGTGCCAGCAGCGGACTCGGAGGGTTTGGCACAGATACGCAGTATTTT.

In this sample, this clone turned up a few times. The chain couples TRBV2 to TRBJ1-5; 10 nucleotides line up with TRBD1. This CDR3 has 13 amino acids. Germline trimming cut 8 bases from V and 5 bases from J; bases unmatched to any gene: 3. Germline CDR1 SNHLY, CDR2 FYNNEI. The CDR3 DNA reads TGTGCCAGCCGGGACAGGGGCTATCAGCCCCAGCATTTT. Its protein is CASRDRGYQPQHF.

V is TRBV11-2 and J is TRBJ2-5; D remains ambiguous. CDR3 length equals 13 residues. The V gene lost 0 bases and the J gene lost 4 bases, with 6 bases spanning the gap. CDR1 is SGHAT and CDR2 is FQNNGV in the germline V gene. CDR3 DNA sequence: TGTGCCAGCAGCTTAGATCGGGTAGAGACCCAGTACTTC. Its translation is CASSLDRVETQYF.

The V gene is TRBV29-1, the J gene TRBJ2-2, with 10 bases that match TRBD2. Germline V gives CDR1 SQVTM, CDR2 ANQGSEA. This CDR3 region has 14 residues. V dropped 3 bases and J dropped 5; count of bases not matched to a gene: 3. The CDR3 sequence: CSVEVAGGTGELFF. Here the CDR3 DNA reads TGCAGCGTTGAGGTAGCGGGAGGAACCGGGGAGCTGTTTTTT.

V gene TRBV28 combines with J gene TRBJ2-1; D possibly corresponds to TRBD2 (5 bases). The CDR3 totals 16 residues. V gave up 5 bases and J gave up 7 bases, with 21 bases separating them. The V gene's germline CDR1 is MDHEN and CDR2 SYDVKM. The CDR3 sequence: CASSPPRLNVENEQFF. The DNA for the CDR3 is TGTGCCAGCAGTCCACCCCGACTAAATGTGGAGAATGAGCAGTTCTTC.

The CDR3 reads CASSKVFRSEELGNTIYF. CDR3 DNA sequence: TGTGCCAGCAGCAAAGTTTTCCGGTCCGAGGAGCTTGGAAACACCATATATTTT. The chain links TRBV21-1 to TRBJ1-3. TRBV21-1 is a listed pseudogene. The CDR3 has 18 residues.

V gene TRBV7-2 combines with J gene TRBJ1-4; D remains ambiguous. Germline V gene lookup returns CDR1 SGHTA and CDR2 FQGNSA. There are 16 residues in the CDR3. V was pared by 2 bases and J by 4 bases, with 14 bases between. The CDR3 nucleotides read TGTGCCAGCAGCTTAAACCCGGCCGCGGGTAATGAAAAACTGTTTTTT. It specifies CASSLNPAAGNEKLFF.

This chain links TRBV29-1 with TRBJ2-3; 11 bases are shared with TRBD2. CDR3 length equals 16 residues. Germline V gene lookup returns CDR1 SQVTM and CDR2 ANQGSEA. V shed 4 bases, J shed 0 bases, and the junction held 6 bases outside the gene matches. This CDR3 reads CSVGGGLAASTDTQYF. The CDR3 coding sequence is TGCAGCGTTGGGGGGGGACTAGCGGCTAGCACAGATACGCAGTATTTT.

This clone was counted once. The gene calls are TRBV19 and TRBJ2-7, with 7 bases matching TRBD1. Germline CDR1 and CDR2: LNHDA and SQIVND (reference sequence). This CDR3 spans 16 amino acids. V lost 4 bases, J lost 0 bases, and 9 bases stayed unmatched. CDR3 region: CASSSHRGRNSYEQYF. The CDR3 nucleotides read TGTGCCAGTAGTAGTCACAGGGGCCGGAACTCCTACGAGCAGTACTTC.

The gene calls are TRBV5-1 and TRBJ2-1; 9 bases are a match to TRBD1. This CDR3 has 14 residues. In germline, CDR1 is SGHRS, CDR2 YFSETQ. V trimming: 6 bases; J trimming: 8 bases; junction bases outside the gene matches: 9. CDR3 in DNA: TGCGCCAGCACCCTACAGGGGGCTTGGGATGAGCAGTTCTTC. Residues: CASTLQGAWDEQFF.

The chain is built from TRBV6-5 and TRBJ1-2; maybe TRBD1 (6 bases). V was trimmed by 2 bases and J by 7 bases, leaving 17 bases between them. Germline V lookup: CDR1 MNHEY, CDR2 SVGAGI. This CDR3 region has 15 residues. As DNA, the CDR3 is TGTGCCAGCAGTTACCGCCGGACAGCCTCGGGTGGCTACACCTTC. Protein sequence: CASSYRRTASGGYTF.

The J gene is TRBJ2-3, the V gene TRBV19, with 11 nucleotides matching TRBD2. The ends lost 7 bases at V and 1 base at J; junction bases unmatched: 4. Germline V CDR1 and CDR2: LNHDA, SQIVND (reference sequence). The CDR3 extends over 15 amino acids. This chain's CDR3 is CASTQGLAGTDTQYF. The CDR3 coding sequence is TGTGCCAGTACTCAGGGACTAGCGGGCACAGATACGCAGTATTTT.

J is TRBJ1-2 and V is TRBV5-1; 8 positions agree with TRBD1. The CDR3 has 14 amino acids. Germline lookup yields CDR1 SGHRS and CDR2 YFSETQ. Trimming took 5 bases from V and 6 from J; bases not matched to a gene: 9. The DNA of the CDR3 is TGCGCCAGCAGTAGGGCAGGGGGCGAGGATGGCTACACCTTC. It is translated as CASSRAGGEDGYTF.

This sequence joins TRBV5-1 and TRBJ2-3; 12 bases align to TRBD2. Germline CDR1 reads SGHRS; CDR2 reads YFSETQ. The J segment lost 1 base and the V segment lost 1 base, leaving 4 bases of the junction unmatched. This CDR3 has 17 residues. The CDR3 DNA follows: TGCGCCAGCAGCTTGCGGGCTAGCGGGAGGGGCACAGATACGCAGTATTTT. Its translation: CASSLRASGRGTDTQYF.

The genes are TRBV10-3 and TRBJ2-5; D is ambiguous. The V gene's germline CDR1 is ENHRY and CDR2 SYGVKD. This CDR3 region has 15 residues. V was pared by 0 bases and J by 1 base, with 9 bases between. CDR3 protein: CAISESTVIQETQYF. The CDR3 bases are TGTGCCATCAGTGAGTCCACGGTTATCCAAGAGACCCAGTACTTC.

This chain uses TRBV12-3 or TRBV12-4 with TRBJ2-1; D possibly corresponds to TRBD2 (5 bases). The CDR3 contains 13 residues. V lost 2 bases and J 7 bases, leaving 9 bases between the germline ends. CDR3 region: CASSLFSGNEQFF. CDR3 sequence (DNA): TGTGCCAGCAGTTTATTCTCGGGGAATGAGCAGTTCTTC.

J is TRBJ1-1 and V is TRBV6-5; D is unresolved. This CDR3 has 11 residues. Trimming took 10 bases from V and 3 from J, leaving 9 bases between them. In germline, CDR1 is MNHEY, CDR2 SVGAGI. The DNA for the CDR3 is TGTGCCACCTCCCTCTACACTGAAGCTTTCTTT. Protein: CATSLYTEAFF.

This chain uses TRBV7-6 with TRBJ2-5; 9 bases fit TRBD2. Germline V CDR1 and CDR2: SGHVS, FNYEAQ. V shed 5 bases, J shed 7 bases, and the junction held 17 bases outside the gene matches. The CDR3 is 17 amino acids. In DNA form, the CDR3 reads TGTGCCAGCAGCGCGCTTAGCGGGAGCGACCCCGCCCGGACCCAGTACTTC. It specifies CASSALSGSDPARTQYF.

V is TRBV28 and J is TRBJ2-7; D is possibly TRBD2 (7 bases). Germline V gives CDR1 MDHEN, CDR2 SYDVKM. The V and J ends lost 5 bases and 3 bases respectively, with 17 bases between them. CDR3 length: 15 residues. In DNA, the CDR3 is TGTGCCAGCAGTATCGTGGGGGGGGGCGACTACGAGCAGTACTTC. Protein product: CASSIVGGGDYEQYF.